This is a list of T cell receptor beta chains from one sample in a study of cytomegalovirus exposure and HLA in healthy donors. Libraries were prepared by immunoSEQ multiplex PCR; TCRdb keeps only in-frame clonotypes and omits some of them. This sample's table reports fewer than 30,000 clones. Source material: PBMCs. These TCRs come from a man in his thirties or forties in good health and CMV-seronegative. The CDR3 runs from the conserved cysteine through the conserved F or W. D genes are given only for firm matches.

CDR3 protein,CDR3 DNA,V gene,D gene,J gene
CAWSPGQDYGYTF,TGTGCCTGGAGTCCCGGACAGGACTATGGCTACACCTTC,TRBV30,TRBD1,TRBJ1-2
CASSLDSFAWDTQYF,TGTGCCAGCAGCTTGGATAGTTTCGCCTGGGATACGCAGTATTTT,TRBV5-4,.,TRBJ2-3
CASSPPLETQYF,TGTGCTAGCAGCCCCCCATTGGAGACCCAGTACTTC,TRBV7-7,.,TRBJ2-5
CASSPVPGQGDGTEAFF,TGTGCCAGCTCACCCGTCCCGGGACAGGGAGATGGCACTGAAGCTTTCTTT,TRBV18,TRBD1,TRBJ1-1
CATRYDIFTEAFF,TGTGCCACCAGATACGACATCTTCACTGAAGCTTTCTTT,TRBV14,.,TRBJ1-1
CASSVVSGRSSEQFF,TGTGCCAGCAGCGTAGTGAGCGGGAGGAGCTCGGAGCAGTTCTTC,TRBV9,TRBD2,TRBJ2-1
CASSSQSGGADTGELFF,TGCGCCAGCAGCTCCCAAAGCGGGGGGGCCGACACCGGGGAGCTGTTTTTT,TRBV5-1,TRBD2,TRBJ2-2
CASSSQGTIYNEQFF,TGCGCCAGCAGCTCCCAGGGGACTATCTACAATGAGCAGTTCTTC,TRBV5-1,.,TRBJ2-1
CASSQDPAGGLGETQYF,TGTGCCAGCAGCCAAGATCCAGCGGGGGGGCTGGGGGAGACCCAGTACTTC,TRBV4-2,TRBD2,TRBJ2-5
CASSGHPSDRGLTGELFF,TGTGCCAGCAGCGGCCACCCCTCCGACAGGGGGCTAACCGGGGAGCTGTTTTTT,TRBV5-4,TRBD1,TRBJ2-2
CASSLMGLADSSYNEQFF,TGTGCCAGCAGCTTAATGGGGCTAGCGGACAGCTCCTACAATGAGCAGTTCTTC,TRBV5-8,.,TRBJ2-1
CASRRTGATNEKLFF,TGTGCCAGTAGACGGACAGGTGCAACTAATGAAAAACTGTTTTTT,TRBV19,TRBD1,TRBJ1-4
CASSQLGSGANVLTF,TGTGCCAGCAGCCAACTAGGCTCTGGGGCCAACGTCCTGACTTTC,TRBV14,.,TRBJ2-6
CASRRDRRSGTQYF,TGTGCCAGCCGCCGGGACAGGAGGAGTGGGACCCAGTACTTC,TRBV7-2,TRBD1,TRBJ2-5
CASSLPLSLRRRETQYF,TGTGCCAGCAGCCTGCCCTTATCTCTAAGAAGGAGGGAGACCCAGTACTTC,TRBV28,.,TRBJ2-5
CASSQFIAGGTDTQYF,TGTGCCAGCAGCCAATTCATAGCGGGAGGCACAGATACGCAGTATTTT,TRBV4-2,TRBD2,TRBJ2-3
CASSVEGLAGDGDTQYF,TGTGCCAGCAGCGTAGAGGGACTAGCGGGGGACGGTGATACGCAGTATTTT,TRBV9,TRBD2,TRBJ2-3
CASSKATGTGDGGYTF,TGTGCCAGTAGTAAGGCCACCGGGACAGGGGATGGTGGCTACACCTTC,TRBV19,TRBD1,TRBJ1-2
CASQDTAYEQYF,TGTGCCAGCCAGGACACAGCCTACGAGCAGTACTTC,TRBV6-6,.,TRBJ2-7
CASIRQGATEAFF,TGTGCCAGTATACGACAGGGGGCCACTGAAGCTTTCTTT,TRBV27,TRBD1,TRBJ1-1
CASSLTGLSTDTQYF,TGTGCCAGCAGCTTGACGGGTCTGAGCACAGATACGCAGTATTTT,TRBV5-4,.,TRBJ2-3
CAGSGSGANVLTF,TGTGCCGGATCGGGCTCTGGGGCCAACGTCCTGACTTTC,TRBV30,.,TRBJ2-6
CASSPGTGARQYF,TGTGCCAGCAGTCCCGGGACAGGGGCTCGGCAGTACTTC,TRBV6-5,TRBD1,TRBJ2-7
CASQGLAGRGSTDTQYF,TGTGCCAGCCAGGGACTAGCGGGGAGGGGTAGCACAGATACGCAGTATTTT,TRBV27,TRBD2,TRBJ2-3
CASSRTPNTEAFF,TGTGCCAGCAGCAGAACGCCGAACACTGAAGCTTTCTTT,TRBV28,.,TRBJ1-1
CSVSSGGTDTQYF,TGCAGCGTTTCGAGCGGGGGGACAGATACGCAGTATTTT,TRBV29-1,TRBD2,TRBJ2-3
CASSPRVPETQYF,TGTGCCAGCAGCCCACGGGTCCCAGAGACCCAGTACTTC,TRBV6-1,.,TRBJ2-5
CASSPSEGNEQFF,TGTGCCAGCTCACCATCCGAGGGCAATGAGCAGTTCTTC,TRBV18,.,TRBJ2-1
CASSRTGLYEQYF,TGTGCCAGCAGTAGGACAGGACTCTACGAGCAGTACTTC,TRBV5-6,TRBD1,TRBJ2-7
CASSVAGTYANTGELFF,TGTGCCAGCAGCGTAGCCGGGACATACGCGAACACCGGGGAGCTGTTTTTT,TRBV9,.,TRBJ2-2
CASPIGGRDNQPQHF,TGTGCCAGCCCTATTGGGGGCCGGGACAATCAGCCCCAGCATTTT,TRBV21-1,.,TRBJ1-5
CASSFFGGRGNTIYF,TGCGCCAGCAGTTTCTTTGGGGGCCGGGGAAACACCATATATTTT,TRBV5-1,.,TRBJ1-3
CSVEQGGHLYGYTF,TGCAGCGTTGAGCAGGGAGGTCATCTCTATGGCTACACCTTC,TRBV29-1,.,TRBJ1-2
CASSGDRWYEQYF,TGTGCCAGCTCAGGGGACAGGTGGTACGAGCAGTACTTC,TRBV18,TRBD1,TRBJ2-7
CAITQGARSYGYTF,TGTGCCATCACTCAGGGGGCGCGGAGCTATGGCTACACCTTC,TRBV10-3,TRBD1,TRBJ1-2
CATSLGGRVGNQPQHF,TGTGCCACCAGCCTTGGGGGGAGGGTGGGCAATCAGCCCCAGCATTTT,TRBV15,.,TRBJ1-5
CASSTRTARTGELFF,TGTGCCAGCAGCACCAGGACAGCGAGGACCGGGGAGCTGTTTTTT,TRBV21-1,.,TRBJ2-2
CASSQGAFRTEAFF,TGTGCCAGCAGCCAGGGGGCCTTTCGCACTGAAGCTTTCTTT,TRBV5-8,TRBD1,TRBJ1-1
CAVASAVLNQAQHF,TGTGCCGTGGCGTCGGCGGTTCTGAATCAAGCCCAGCATTTT,TRBV7-9,.,TRBJ1-5
CASSIFDPGGTEAFF,TGTGCCAGTAGTATATTTGACCCAGGGGGAACTGAAGCTTTCTTT,TRBV19,TRBD1,TRBJ1-1
CASSLEPSGSYEQYF,TGTGCCAGCAGCTTGGAGCCTAGCGGATCCTACGAGCAGTACTTC,TRBV5-4,TRBD2,TRBJ2-7
CATAGVGAYEQYF,TGTGCCACCGCGGGGGTAGGGGCCTACGAGCAGTACTTC,TRBV7-9,TRBD2,TRBJ2-7
CASSPDSNEKLFF,TGCGCCAGCAGCCCCGACAGTAATGAAAAACTGTTTTTT,TRBV5-1,.,TRBJ1-4
CASSPGTNTGELFF,TGTGCCAGCTCACCAGGCACGAACACCGGGGAGCTGTTTTTT,TRBV18,.,TRBJ2-2
CSVRRGSGNTIYF,TGCAGCGTACGCCGGGGTTCCGGAAACACCATATATTTT,TRBV29-1,.,TRBJ1-3
CASSMRRTYEQYF,TGTGCCAGTAGTATGCGGAGAACCTACGAGCAGTACTTC,TRBV19,.,TRBJ2-7
CASSSPGGGFDEQYF,TGTGCCAGCAGTTCTCCGGGAGGCGGCTTTGACGAGCAGTACTTC,TRBV28,TRBD2,TRBJ2-7
CASSVPGNQPQHF,TGTGCCAGCAGTGTGCCGGGGAATCAGCCCCAGCATTTT,TRBV6-1,.,TRBJ1-5
CASSQDRTEIYGYTF,TGTGCCAGCAGCCAAGATCGGACAGAAATTTATGGCTACACCTTC,TRBV14,.,TRBJ1-2
CASSSGGANNEQFF,TGCGCCAGCAGCTCAGGGGGCGCTAACAATGAGCAGTTCTTC,TRBV5-1,TRBD1,TRBJ2-1
CASSPGHLTDTQYF,TGTGCCAGCAGCCCGGGACACTTAACAGATACGCAGTATTTT,TRBV11-2,.,TRBJ2-3
CASSSPGEDEQFF,TGCGCCAGCAGCTCCCCAGGGGAAGATGAGCAGTTCTTC,TRBV5-1,.,TRBJ2-1
CASSLRGVGTNEKLFF,TGTGCCAGCAGCCTCAGGGGCGTCGGTACTAATGAAAAACTGTTTTTT,TRBV7-2,.,TRBJ1-4
CASSYRGNTEAFF,TGTGCCAGCAGTTACCGCGGGAACACTGAAGCTTTCTTT,TRBV6-5,.,TRBJ1-1
CASSPSLAGSRGGAYEQYF,TGTGCCAGCTCACCCTCACTAGCGGGGTCCAGGGGCGGGGCCTACGAGCAGTACTTC,TRBV18,TRBD2,TRBJ2-7
CASSLQDSYEQYF,TGTGCCAGCAGCTTACAGGACTCCTACGAGCAGTACTTC,TRBV11-3,.,TRBJ2-7